The rows below give T cell receptor beta chains drawn from one sample of a study of control samples from healthy donors and cancer patients. Produced via immunoSEQ multiplex PCR; TCRdb's table is partial and in-frame only. The sample shows 100,000 or so clones, approximately 90% of them seen only once. What was sequenced was blood. These receptors were obtained from a woman in her 30s in good health. CDR3s include the opening cysteine and the closing phenylalanine or tryptophan. Each record gives: V gene, clone size, J gene, D gene, CDR3 DNA, CDR3 protein. A D gene is named only where the DNA matches it firmly. The size of a clone is reported for some rows only, either as once, few or many, or as a class for expanded clones.

>TRBV25-1|-|TRBJ1-4|-
TGTGCCAGCAGTGGCTCGGGGGGGAGAGGTGAAAAACTGTTTTTT
CASSGSGGRGEKLFF
>TRBV30|-|TRBJ1-5|-
TGTGCCTGTTCGACCGGGACGTTCAATCAGCCCCAGCATTTT
CACSTGTFNQPQHF
>TRBV5-1|-|TRBJ1-1|-
TGCGCCAGCAGCCCGCCGTCCCAACCGAACACTGAAGCTTTCTTT
CASSPPSQPNTEAFF
>TRBV7-2|-|TRBJ1-5|-
TGTGCCAGCAGCTTACTTACCAATCAGCCCCAGCATTTT
CASSLLTNQPQHF
>TRBV30|few|TRBJ1-2|TRBD1
TGTGCCTGGAGGCCACTTCCGGGACAGGGGTATGGCTACACCTTC
CAWRPLPGQGYGYTF
>TRBV20-1|-|TRBJ1-1|-
TGCAGTGCTAGTATCGCCCTCGGGGACACTGAAGCTTTCTTT
CSASIALGDTEAFF
>TRBV30|-|TRBJ1-1|-
TGTGCCTGGAGTGTAGTGGACACTGAAGCTTTCTTT
CAWSVVDTEAFF
>TRBV5-1|-|TRBJ1-1|TRBD1
TGCGCCAGCAGCCAACAGGGGGCGAACCCTGCAGCTTTCTTT
CASSQQGANPAAFF
>TRBV30|once|TRBJ1-5|-
TGTGCCTGGAGTGTACAGGGAGGCGGCAATCAGCCCCAGCATTTT
CAWSVQGGGNQPQHF
>TRBV6-5|once|TRBJ2-1|TRBD2
TGTGCCACGGGGGGAGCGGGGTTGGGGGTTGAGCAGTTCTTC
CATGGAGLGVEQFF
>TRBV7-9|-|TRBJ2-1|-
TGTGCCAGCAGCAACCCGTCTAGGGGCGGCAGTTCCTACAATGAGCAGTTCTTC
CASSNPSRGGSSYNEQFF
>TRBV5-1|-|TRBJ1-5|-
TGCGCCAGCAGCATAGATGGGGGCAATCAGCCCCAGCATTTT
CASSIDGGNQPQHF
>TRBV5-5|once|TRBJ1-1|-
TGTGCCAGCAGCTTGTTGGGTGGCGGCACTGAAGCTTTCTTT
CASSLLGGGTEAFF
>TRBV6-1|-|TRBJ2-1|TRBD2
TGTGCCAGCAGTGATTTAGTTCGGACTAGCGGGCACAATGAGCAGTTCTTC
CASSDLVRTSGHNEQFF
>TRBV5-4|-|TRBJ1-4|-
TGTGCCAGCAGCTTGGGGGCGGCGGCTAATGAAAAACTGTTTTTT
CASSLGAAANEKLFF
>TRBV6-5|-|TRBJ1-2|-
TGTGCCAGTGGACGGAATAACTATGGCTACACCTTC
CASGRNNYGYTF
>TRBV29-1|-|TRBJ2-1|-
TGCAGCGCCGGACATGCTAGCCGTTCCTACAATGAGCAGTTCTTC
CSAGHASRSYNEQFF
>TRBV19|-|TRBJ1-1|-
TGTGCCAGTAGTACCGGTGGGACGCTGAACACTGAAGCTTTCTTT
CASSTGGTLNTEAFF
>TRBV5-6|-|TRBJ2-2|-
TGTGCCAGCAGCTTGGCCAGGGACCCATTCTACACCGGGGAGCTGTTTTTT
CASSLARDPFYTGELFF
>TRBV6-5|-|TRBJ2-5|-
TGTGCCAGCAGTTCCACCCAAGAGACCCAGTACTTC
CASSSTQETQYF
>TRBV11-2|-|TRBJ1-3|-
TGTGCCAGCAGCGCATGGGGCCTCTCTGGAAACACCATATATTTT
CASSAWGLSGNTIYF
>TRBV12-5|once|TRBJ1-1|-
TGTGCTAGTGGTTTGTTTCCCCTCGGTGAAGCTTTCTTT
CASGLFPLGEAFF
>TRBV6-1|once|TRBJ1-5|TRBD1
TGTGCCAGCAGTGTGACAGGGGGCGAAGGCAATCAGCCCCAGCATTTT
CASSVTGGEGNQPQHF
>TRBV15|-|TRBJ1-5|-
TGTGCCACCAGCAGAGATCAGGCGCCCAATCAGCCCCAGCATTTT
CATSRDQAPNQPQHF
>TRBV5-1|once|TRBJ2-3|TRBD1
TGCGCCAGCAGCACAGGACAGGCTAGAGATACGCAGTATTTT
CASSTGQARDTQYF
>TRBV7-9|-|TRBJ1-1|-
TGTGCCAGCAGCACGACGATTAACAGGGATGGAAACACTGAAGCTTTCTTT
CASSTTINRDGNTEAFF
>TRBV18|-|TRBJ1-5|-
TGTGCCAGCTCACCTCCCAGGGACAATCAGCCCCAGCATTTT
CASSPPRDNQPQHF
>TRBV28|-|TRBJ1-5|-
TGTGCCAGCAGTTTGGGGGGGCAGGTTCAGCCCCAGCATTTT
CASSLGGQVQPQHF
>TRBV19|-|TRBJ1-5|TRBD1
TGTGCCAGTAGTATAACGGGACAGGGTGTGGGTCAGCCCCAGCATTTT
CASSITGQGVGQPQHF
>TRBV29-1|-|TRBJ2-1|-
TGCAGCGTTGAACCGTCGTCTAGTGGTGAGCAGTTCTTC
CSVEPSSSGEQFF
>TRBV2|-|TRBJ2-7|-
TGTGCCAGCAGTGTTATTTTCGAGCAGTACTTC
CASSVIFEQYF
>TRBV5-1|-|TRBJ2-1|TRBD2
TGCGCCAGCAGCTTGGCCTGGACTAGCGGCTACAATGAGCAGTTCTTC
CASSLAWTSGYNEQFF
>TRBV9|-|TRBJ1-1|-
TGTGCCAGCAGCGTAGGTGGTAGGCGGTACACTGAAGCTTTCTTT
CASSVGGRRYTEAFF
>TRBV6-1|-|TRBJ1-5|-
TGTGCCAGCAGTGAGCGAGAGGAAGGTATTCAGCCCCAGCATTTT
CASSEREEGIQPQHF
>TRBV5-1|-|TRBJ2-2|-
TGCGCCAGCAGCTTGGGGCAGCCAACCGGGGAGCTGTTTTTT
CASSLGQPTGELFF
>TRBV28|-|TRBJ2-2|-
TGTGCCAGCAGTTTGTGGGCAGAGAACACCGGGGAGCTGTTTTTT
CASSLWAENTGELFF
>TRBV30|-|TRBJ2-5|TRBD2
TGTGCCTGGAGCTCCCCCAGCGGGAGGGTCCGGGAGACCCAGTACTTC
CAWSSPSGRVRETQYF
>TRBV6-1|-|TRBJ1-2|-
TGTGCCAGCAGTGAATCAGGGTACGATGGCTACACCTTC
CASSESGYDGYTF
>TRBV4-1|-|TRBJ1-5|TRBD1
TGCGCCAGCAGCCAAGATGGGACAGTTAGCAATCAGCCCCAGCATTTT
CASSQDGTVSNQPQHF
>TRBV27|-|TRBJ1-1|-
TGTGCCAGCAGTTTCGGCCCCGTGCAGGGGCCGAACACTGAAGCTTTCTTT
CASSFGPVQGPNTEAFF
>TRBV5-1|-|TRBJ2-1|-
TGCGCCAGCAGCCCGGTGGCAACGGGAAAAAATGAGCAGTTCTTC
CASSPVATGKNEQFF